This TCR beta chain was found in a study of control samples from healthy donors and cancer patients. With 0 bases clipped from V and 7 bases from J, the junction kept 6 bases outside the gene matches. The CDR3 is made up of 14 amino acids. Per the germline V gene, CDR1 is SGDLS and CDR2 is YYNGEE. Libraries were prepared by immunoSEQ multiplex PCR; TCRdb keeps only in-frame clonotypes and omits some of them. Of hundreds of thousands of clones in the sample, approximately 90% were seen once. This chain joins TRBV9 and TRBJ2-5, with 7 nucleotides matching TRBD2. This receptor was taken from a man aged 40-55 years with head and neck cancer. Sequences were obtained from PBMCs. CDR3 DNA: TGTGCCAGCAGCGTAGTTAACTCGGGGGGGACCCAGTACTTC. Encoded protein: CASSVVNSGGTQYF.